The T cell receptor (beta chain) under discussion was sequenced for a study of T cell responses to AZD1222 COVID-19 vaccine. The method was immunoSEQ multiplex PCR; TCRdb's version includes in-frame clones alone and lacks a portion of them. Here the sample spans about 86,000 clones, roughly 90% being singletons. Germline CDR1 MNHEY, CDR2 SVGAGI. The CDR3 length is 14 residues. Trimming at V came to 6 bases and at J to 4 bases, leaving 5 bases not matched to a gene. Findings and limits, study-wide: The study found Spike-specific TCR breadth and depth rose after two AZD1222 doses. The donors showed a predominance of white British ancestry and of females, with possible underestimation of clonal diversity. Baseline serostatus was positive in only six AZD1222 recipients. It was only after the peak T cell response that any repertoires were sampled.

A note on this clone: Its antigen remains unknown.

The sequencing used peripheral blood, collected 28 days after the second AZD1222 dose. The chain has TRBV6-5 and TRBJ2-7; 11 positions agree with TRBD2. This TCR derives from an adult who received the AZD1222 COVID-19 vaccine. CDR3 sequence: CASSKLAGEYEQYF. The CDR3 DNA reads as TGTGCCAGCAGCAAACTAGCGGGAGAGTACGAGCAGTACTTC.